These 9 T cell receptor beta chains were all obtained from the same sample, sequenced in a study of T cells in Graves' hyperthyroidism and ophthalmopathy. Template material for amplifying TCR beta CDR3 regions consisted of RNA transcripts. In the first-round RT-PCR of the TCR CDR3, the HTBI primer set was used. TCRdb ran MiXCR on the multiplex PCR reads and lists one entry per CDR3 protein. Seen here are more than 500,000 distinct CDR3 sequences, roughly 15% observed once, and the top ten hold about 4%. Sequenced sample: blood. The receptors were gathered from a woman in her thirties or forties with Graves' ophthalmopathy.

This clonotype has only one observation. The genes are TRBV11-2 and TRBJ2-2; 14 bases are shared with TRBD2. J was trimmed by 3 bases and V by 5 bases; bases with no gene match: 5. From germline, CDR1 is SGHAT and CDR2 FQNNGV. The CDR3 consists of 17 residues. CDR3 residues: CASSPRGLAGDTGELFF. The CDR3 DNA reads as TGTGCCAGCAGCCCCAGGGGACTAGCGGGAGACACCGGGGAGCTGTTTTTT.

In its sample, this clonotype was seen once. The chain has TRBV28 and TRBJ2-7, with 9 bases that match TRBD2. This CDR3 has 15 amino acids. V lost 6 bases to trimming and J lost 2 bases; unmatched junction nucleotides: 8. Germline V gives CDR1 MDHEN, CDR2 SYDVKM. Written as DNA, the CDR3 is TGTGCCAGCAGCACCACCTGGACTAGCGCCTACGAGCAGTACTTC. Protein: CASSTTWTSAYEQYF.

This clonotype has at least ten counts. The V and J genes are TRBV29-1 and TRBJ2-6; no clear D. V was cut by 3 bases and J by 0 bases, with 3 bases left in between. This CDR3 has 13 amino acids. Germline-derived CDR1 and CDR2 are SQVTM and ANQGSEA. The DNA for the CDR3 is TGCAGCGTTGAGGTCTCTGGGGCCAACGTCCTGACTTTC. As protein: CSVEVSGANVLTF.

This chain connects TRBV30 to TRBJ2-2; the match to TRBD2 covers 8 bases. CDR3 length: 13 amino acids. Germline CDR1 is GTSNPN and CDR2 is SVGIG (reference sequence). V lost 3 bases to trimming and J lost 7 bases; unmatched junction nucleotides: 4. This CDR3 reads CAWRGLVVGELFF. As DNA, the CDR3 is TGTGCCTGGAGGGGACTAGTGGTCGGGGAGCTGTTTTTT.

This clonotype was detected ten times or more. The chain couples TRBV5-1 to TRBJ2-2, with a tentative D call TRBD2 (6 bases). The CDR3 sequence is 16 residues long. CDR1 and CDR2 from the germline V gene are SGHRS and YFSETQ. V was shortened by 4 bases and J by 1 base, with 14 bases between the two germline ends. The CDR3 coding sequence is TGCGCCAGCAGCCCGCCTATGGGGGGGAACACCGGGGAGCTGTTTTTT. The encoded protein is CASSPPMGGNTGELFF.

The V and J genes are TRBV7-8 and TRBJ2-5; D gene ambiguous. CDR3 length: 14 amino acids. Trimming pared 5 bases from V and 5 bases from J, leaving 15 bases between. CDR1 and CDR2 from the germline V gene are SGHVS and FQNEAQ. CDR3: CASSPGSVRETQYF. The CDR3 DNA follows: TGTGCCAGCAGCCCCGGCTCGGTTCGGGAGACCCAGTACTTC.

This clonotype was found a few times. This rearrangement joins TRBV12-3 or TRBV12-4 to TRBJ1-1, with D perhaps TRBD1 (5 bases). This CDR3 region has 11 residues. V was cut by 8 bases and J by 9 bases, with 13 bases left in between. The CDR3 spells CASQHTGKAFF. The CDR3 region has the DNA TGTGCCAGCCAGCATACAGGAAAAGCTTTCTTT.

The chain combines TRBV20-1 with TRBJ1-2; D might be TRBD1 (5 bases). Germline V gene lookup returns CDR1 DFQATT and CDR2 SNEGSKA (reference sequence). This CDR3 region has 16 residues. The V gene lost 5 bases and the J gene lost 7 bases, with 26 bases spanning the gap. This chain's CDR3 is CSAWGKGSRWWSGYTF. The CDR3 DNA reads TGCAGTGCTTGGGGAAAGGGGTCGCGATGGTGGAGTGGCTACACCTTC.

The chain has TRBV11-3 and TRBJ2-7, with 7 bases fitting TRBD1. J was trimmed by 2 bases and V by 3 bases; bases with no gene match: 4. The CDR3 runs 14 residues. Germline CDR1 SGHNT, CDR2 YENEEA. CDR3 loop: CASSLDRYTYEQYF. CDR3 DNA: TGTGCCAGCAGCTTGGACAGGTATACCTACGAGCAGTACTTC.